This TCR beta chain was sequenced in a study of blood T cell repertoires in COVID-19. Whole-study context: Samples of COVID-19 (acute and convalescent) were obtained from the United States, Italy and Spain.

Authors' processing steps: Estimates of nucleated cell counts were drawn from the amplification of reference gene primers. Produced via immunoSEQ multiplex PCR; TCRdb's table is partial and in-frame only. The V and J calls and clone size were taken over from that table, and D and trimming were inferred from the DNA. The sample holds about 80,000 clones, more than 60% seen once. Source material: peripheral blood. The receptor comes from a human donor in a cohort sampled during active COVID-19.

The chain's CDR3 is CASSWIGGSNTEAFF. In DNA, the CDR3 is TGTGCCAGCAGTTGGATAGGGGGCTCGAACACTGAAGCTTTCTTT. This chain connects TRBV27 to TRBJ1-1, with 7 bases fitting TRBD1. Losses at the gene ends were 4 bases for V and 1 base for J; bases not matched to a gene: 6. Looked up from germline, CDR1 is MNHEY and CDR2 is SMNVEV (reference sequence). This CDR3 has 15 amino acids.